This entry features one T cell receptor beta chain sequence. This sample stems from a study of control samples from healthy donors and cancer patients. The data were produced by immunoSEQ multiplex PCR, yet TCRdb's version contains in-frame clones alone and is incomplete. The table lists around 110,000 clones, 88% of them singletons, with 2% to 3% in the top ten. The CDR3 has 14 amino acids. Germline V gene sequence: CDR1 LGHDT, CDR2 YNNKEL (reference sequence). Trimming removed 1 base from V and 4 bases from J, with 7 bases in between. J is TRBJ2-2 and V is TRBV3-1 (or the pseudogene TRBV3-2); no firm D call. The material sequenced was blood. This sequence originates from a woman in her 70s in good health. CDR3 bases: TGTGCCAGCAGCCAAGGCCAGACCACCGGGGAGCTGTTTTTT. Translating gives CASSQGQTTGELFF.